The rows below give T cell receptor beta chains drawn from one sample of a study of regulatory T cells in long-lasting Graves disease. Each CDR3 protein gets one entry after TCRdb re-called the multiplex PCR reads with MiXCR. The data hold 400,000 to 450,000 distinct CDR3 sequences, with about 15% observed a single time. These data were also reused for a study on T cells in Graves' hyperthyroidism and ophthalmopathy.

Source: peripheral blood mononuclear cells (PBMCs), taken at new diagnosis, from a patient treated with antithyroid drugs. These receptors were obtained from a woman under 40 with Graves disease. Both conserved end residues are part of each CDR3. A D gene is named only where the DNA matches it firmly. Rows give clone size only sometimes, using once, few, many, or a class for an expanded clone.

TRBJ2-3 | many | TRBV6-2/TRBV6-3 | TRBD1 | TGTGCCAGCAGTGAAGCGGCCGGGACAGTCACAGATACGCAGTATTTT | CASSEAAGTVTDTQYF
TRBJ2-3 | - | TRBV20-1 | - | TGCAGTGCTAGAGTTCCCCTATCAGGAAGGGATACGCAGTATTTT | CSARVPLSGRDTQYF
TRBJ1-1 | - | TRBV6-2/TRBV6-3 | - | TGTGCCAGCACTAAAAGGTCAGGAGGAGTCGCTGAAGCTTTCTTT | CASTKRSGGVAEAFF
TRBJ1-2 | - | TRBV9 | - | TGTGCCAGCAGCGTTCTTCCGGACAGAAGTGACTATGGCTACACCTTC | CASSVLPDRSDYGYTF
TRBJ2-3 | many | TRBV7-6 | TRBD2 | TGTGCCAGCAGCAACCTAGCGGGAGGGGTGGGCACAGATACGCAGTATTTT | CASSNLAGGVGTDTQYF
TRBJ1-3 | few | TRBV3-1 | - | TGTGCCAGCAGCCAAGTCAAGGCCTCGCAGAACACCATATATTTT | CASSQVKASQNTIYF
TRBJ2-5 | few | TRBV7-3 | - | TGTGCCAGCAGCTTAACGGCGAGCGGAGGGGGGAAAGAGACCCAGTACTTC | CASSLTASGGGKETQYF
TRBJ2-7 | few | TRBV9 | - | TGTGCCAGCAGCGTAGACGCGGCCGTGCCTCTCGAGCAGTACTTC | CASSVDAAVPLEQYF
TRBJ1-2 | few | TRBV27 | TRBD1 | TGTGCCAGCAGGATGGACAGGGGGGCCGGTGGCTACACCTTC | CASRMDRGAGGYTF
TRBJ1-2 | - | TRBV12-3/TRBV12-4 | - | TGTGCCAGCAGTTTGGCCCCCCTGGGCTACACCTTC | CASSLAPLGYTF
TRBJ2-1 | many | TRBV6-1 | - | TGTGCCAGCTCACCAAGGGGTCAAGTAAATGAGCAGTTCTTC | CASSPRGQVNEQFF
TRBJ2-3 | many | TRBV11-1 | - | TGTGCCAGCAGGCGCACCGAACTAAGCACAGATACGCAGTATTTT | CASRRTELSTDTQYF
TRBJ2-1 | many | TRBV6-2/TRBV6-3 | - | TGTGCCAGCAGTTTTTACCGAGGCGCCTACAATGAGCAGTTCTTC | CASSFYRGAYNEQFF
TRBJ2-7 | many | TRBV28 | - | TGTGCCAGTCAAAGGCAAACCTACGAGCAGTACTTC | CASQRQTYEQYF
TRBJ2-4 | many | TRBV12-3/TRBV12-4 | TRBD1 | TGTGCCAGCAGTTCCAGGGACAGACTAGCCAAAAACATTCAGTACTTC | CASSSRDRLAKNIQYF
TRBJ1-1 | many | TRBV3-1 | TRBD1 | TGTGCCAGCAGCCAGCAGGGGGGGAACACTGAAGCTTTCTTT | CASSQQGGNTEAFF
TRBJ1-1 | few | TRBV19 | TRBD1 | TGTGCCAGTACTTGGGACAGGGGGCTTTCGTGGGTGAACACTGAAGCTTTCTTT | CASTWDRGLSWVNTEAFF
TRBJ2-1 | many | TRBV30 | - | TGTGCCCAAACGCACCCAGCGAGATACAATGAGCAGTTCTTC | CAQTHPARYNEQFF